This T cell receptor beta chain was sequenced in a study of blood T cell repertoires in COVID-19. The overall study: Samples representing acute and convalescent COVID-19 were sourced from the United States, Italy and Spain. The cDNA or gDNA used as material had been derived from T cells, B-cell-depleted T cells, or PBMCs.

Original data processing: Estimation of nucleated cell counts relied on the amplification of reference gene primers. Clones were sequenced by immunoSEQ multiplex PCR, and TCRdb holds only the in-frame ones, with some missing. V and J calls plus clone size are reproduced from that table; the DNA served to infer D and trimming. The sample lists roughly 180,000 clones; approximately 85% were seen once. Per the germline V gene, CDR1 is SEHNR and CDR2 is FQNEAQ (reference sequence). The length of the CDR3 is 14 residues. With 1 base removed from V and 2 bases from J, the gap between germline ends came to 9 bases.

The chain links TRBV7-9 to TRBJ2-7; tentatively, D is TRBD1 (5 bases). Sequenced material: peripheral blood. The source of this sequence is a man between 60 and 75 years old who had recovered from COVID-19. The CDR3 here is CASSLGTPTYEQYF. The CDR3 DNA reads TGTGCCAGCAGCTTAGGGACACCTACCTACGAGCAGTACTTC.